This is a list of T cell receptor beta chains from one sample in a study of blood T cell repertoires in COVID-19. Method: immunoSEQ multiplex PCR; TCRdb's copy keeps in-frame clones and lacks some. The sample yields some 100,000 clones, approximately 90% seen once. The sample taken for sequencing was peripheral blood. The source is a man aged 60-69 years with acute or convalescent COVID-19. Each CDR3 is given with its conserved first and last residue. A D gene is named only where the DNA matches it firmly. Some rows mark clone size as missing; the rest say once, few, many or name a class of expanded clone.

cdr3_nt cdr3_aa j_call clone_size v_call d_call
TGTGCCAGCAGCTTAGCAGGGGGCGCGCTAGGCTATGGCTACACCTTC CASSLAGGALGYGYTF TRBJ1-2 . TRBV7-8 TRBD1
TGCGCCAGCAGCTTGCAGCCAGGGGACCTCTATGGCTACACCTTC CASSLQPGDLYGYTF TRBJ1-2 . TRBV5-1 .
TGTGCCAGCAGTATTAAGACAGGGCTGAACACTGAAGCTTTCTTT CASSIKTGLNTEAFF TRBJ1-1 . TRBV27 TRBD1
TGCGCCAGCAGCTGGGACAGGTTAGACTCGACAGAGACGAACACCGGGGAGCTGTTTTTT CASSWDRLDSTETNTGELFF TRBJ2-2 . TRBV5-1 TRBD1
TGTGCCAGCAGCCAGAACCGGGGACAGGGGACGACTCAGGACTTC CASSQNRGQGTTQDF TRBJ1-2 . TRBV14 TRBD1
TGTGCCAGTAGTATAACCACAGCGAACACTGAAGCTTTCTTT CASSITTANTEAFF TRBJ1-1 . TRBV19 .
TGTGCCAGCAGCTTACAGGGAGGCTATGGCTACACCTTC CASSLQGGYGYTF TRBJ1-2 . TRBV7-9 .
TGTGCCAGCAGCCAGGGACAAGCGGGAGGATCCACAGATACGCAGTATTTT CASSQGQAGGSTDTQYF TRBJ2-3 . TRBV9 TRBD2
TGTGCCAGTAGTATGAGGCGGAACACTGAAGCTTTCTTT CASSMRRNTEAFF TRBJ1-1 . TRBV19 .
TGTGCCAGCAGCGTAGATCAGGGAAGCAACGAGCAGTACTTC CASSVDQGSNEQYF TRBJ2-7 few TRBV9 .
TGCAGCGTTCCTGGACTAGCCCGGCATGAGCAGTTCTTC CSVPGLARHEQFF TRBJ2-1 . TRBV29-1 TRBD2
TGTGCCAGCAGTGAAGTTTTCAGCTTGACAGGGTCCCAAGAGACCCAGTACTTC CASSEVFSLTGSQETQYF TRBJ2-5 once TRBV6-1 TRBD1
TGTGCCAGCAGCTTATCACTATTGGGTGGGCTGTTTTTT CASSLSLLGGLFF TRBJ2-2 . TRBV7-9 .
TGCAGCGTTGAAGAAAAGGGGTCCTACAATGAGCAGTTCTTC CSVEEKGSYNEQFF TRBJ2-1 . TRBV29-1 .
TGTGCCTGGGGGGGCAGGGGCTACAATGAGCAGTTCTTC CAWGGRGYNEQFF TRBJ2-1 . TRBV30 .
TGTGCCTGGAGTGTAGGGACTGGAAATCAGCCCCAGCATTTT CAWSVGTGNQPQHF TRBJ1-5 . TRBV30 .
TGTGCCAGCAGGAACCCAGGGGTGGGAGGCTACACCTTC CASRNPGVGGYTF TRBJ1-2 . TRBV6-5 .
TGCGCCAGCAGCCTGGACAGGGCCTATGGCTACACCTTC CASSLDRAYGYTF TRBJ1-2 . TRBV5-1 TRBD1
TGTGCCAGCAGCGTAGCTTCGGAGAAGGCAGGGGCCCACAATGAGCAGTTCTTC CASSVASEKAGAHNEQFF TRBJ2-1 . TRBV9 .
TGTGCCAGCAGGGTCAGGGGGGCCTACAATGAGCAGTTCTTC CASRVRGAYNEQFF TRBJ2-1 . TRBV2 .
TGTGCCAGCAGTGATAACTTCGGACTAGCGACAGATACGCAGTATTTT CASSDNFGLATDTQYF TRBJ2-3 . TRBV6-1 TRBD2
TGTGCCAGCAGCTCCTCTGCAGCGGGAGTAGGAGAGACCCAGTACTTC CASSSSAAGVGETQYF TRBJ2-5 . TRBV7-9 TRBD2
TGTGCCAGCAGCCAAGCGTACGAGCAGTACTTC CASSQAYEQYF TRBJ2-7 . TRBV14 .
TGTGCCAGCAGTACACAGGGGGCGGTTCAGCCCCAGCATTTT CASSTQGAVQPQHF TRBJ1-5 . TRBV6-5 TRBD1
TGTGCCAGCAGCCCATTTGACAGGGGGAAAAACATTCAGTACTTC CASSPFDRGKNIQYF TRBJ2-4 . TRBV7-2 TRBD1
TGTGCCACCAGTGATGACAGGACTCACTATGGCTACACCTTC CATSDDRTHYGYTF TRBJ1-2 . TRBV24-1 .
TGTGCCTCCGCGAGGGGGTCGAACACTGAAGCTTTCTTT CASARGSNTEAFF TRBJ1-1 . TRBV2 .
TGTGCCGTCGACAGGGGGCCAGATACGCAGTATTTT CAVDRGPDTQYF TRBJ2-3 . TRBV30 TRBD1
TGTGCCAGCCGCTCCGGGACAGGGACCGGGGAGCTGTTTTTT CASRSGTGTGELFF TRBJ2-2 . TRBV3-1/TRBV3-2 TRBD1
TGTGCCAGCAGCGTAGAAACAGGGGCCAGCAATGAGCAGTTCTTC CASSVETGASNEQFF TRBJ2-1 . TRBV9 TRBD1
TGTGCCAGCAGGATGGGGGGCTCCTACAATGAGCAGTTCTTC CASRMGGSYNEQFF TRBJ2-1 few TRBV7-3 .
TGTGCCAGCAGCCAAATTTCATCGAACACCGGGGAGCTGTTTTTT CASSQISSNTGELFF TRBJ2-2 once TRBV3-1/TRBV3-2 .
TGTGCCAGCAGCGTAGGCGGGAGCAGTTATACGCAGTATTTT CASSVGGSSYTQYF TRBJ2-3 . TRBV9 TRBD2
TGTGCCAGTAGTTCCAGGGCGAGAGCGGGTCGAAACTTAGGGCAGTTCTTC CASSSRARAGRNLGQFF TRBJ2-1 . TRBV19 .
TGTGCCAGTAGTATAGGACAGTCCAATGAGCAGTTCTTC CASSIGQSNEQFF TRBJ2-1 . TRBV19 .
TGCGCCAGCCAGGCGGGGGGCTATGGCTACACCTTC CASQAGGYGYTF TRBJ1-2 . TRBV10-2 .
TGTGCCAGCAGCGAGGGAGTTCGAGGAGGCTACACCTTC CASSEGVRGGYTF TRBJ1-2 . TRBV27 .